This TCR beta chain was sequenced in a study of PD-1 blockade in classical Hodgkin lymphoma. As for the study in general: A 3 mg/kg intravenous dose of nivolumab was received by patients every 2 weeks.

This table comes from immunoSEQ multiplex PCR, and its TCRdb copy is limited to in-frame clones, with some not included. The sample has about 97,000 clones, 80% to 85% seen once. Every single patient, without exception, relapsed after autologous stem cell transplantation, and brentuximab vedotin exposure varied. The CDR3 is 18 amino acids. The clonotype originates from a human donor with classical Hodgkin lymphoma. This material consisted of peripheral blood mononuclear cells (PBMCs), taken at baseline. The chain employs TRBV21-1 and TRBJ1-4; the DNA was not compared with TRBD1, the D call given in the table. TRBV21-1 is designated a pseudogene. For the CDR3, the DNA is TGTGCCAGCAGCAGCCGGGAAAGGGGGCAGCCAACTAATGAAAAACTGTTTTTT. As protein: CASSSRERGQPTNEKLFF.